What follows are 16 T cell receptor beta chains derived from one specimen sequenced in a study of cytomegalovirus exposure and HLA in healthy donors. Both 60 Vbeta primers and 13 Jbeta primers went into the PCR. Measured with immunoSEQ multiplex PCR; TCRdb has only the in-frame clones, and not every one. The sample lists about 57,000 clones; approximately 83% were seen once. The specimen was PBMCs. The receptors were sampled from a young man in good health and CMV-seronegative.

The chain couples TRBV9 to TRBJ1-4, with 7 positions matching TRBD1. The ends lost 0 bases at V and 7 bases at J; junction bases unmatched: 6. This CDR3 has 15 amino acids. Looked up from germline, CDR1 is SGDLS and CDR2 is YYNGEE. The CDR3 bases are TGTGCCAGCAGCGTAGGCACCGGGACAGCTGAAAAACTGTTTTTT. Translating gives CASSVGTGTAEKLFF.

V is TRBV7-2 and J is TRBJ1-1; D is possibly TRBD1 (6 bases). The V end lost 4 bases, the J end lost 4 bases, and 13 bases lay between the germline ends. The CDR3 covers 14 residues. The germline V gene encodes CDR1 SGHTA and CDR2 FQGNSA. The CDR3, as DNA: TGTGCCAGCAGCTCCCGACAGGCGGGCACTGAAGCTTTCTTT. This sequence encodes CASSSRQAGTEAFF. The full variable domain, with the rest looked up from reference TRBV7-2 and TRBJ1-1, is GAGVSQSPSNKVTEKGKDVELRCDPISGHTALYWYRQSLGQGLEFLIYFQGNSAPDKSGLPSDRFSAERTGGSVSTLTIQRTQQEDSAVYLCASSSRQAGTEAFFGQGTRLTVV.

The chain has TRBV27 and TRBJ2-1; TRBD2 agrees at 7 bases. The CDR3 length is 13 residues. Trimming at V came to 6 bases and at J to 10 bases, leaving 9 bases not matched to a gene. Per the germline V gene, CDR1 is MNHEY and CDR2 is SMNVEV (reference sequence). The CDR3 region is CASSPWASGEQFF. The DNA for the CDR3 is TGTGCCAGCAGCCCCTGGGCTAGCGGCGAGCAGTTCTTC.

The chain is built from TRBV4-2 and TRBJ2-6, with TRBD1 matching over 9 bases. The CDR3 sequence is 19 residues long. Trimming took 4 bases from V and 0 from J; bases not matched to a gene: 10. Germline V gene lookup returns CDR1 LGHNA and CDR2 YNFKEQ. The CDR3 DNA sequence: TGTGCCAGCAGCCCCCGGACAGGGGAAGGGGTCTCTGGGGCCAACGTCCTGACTTTC. This gives the protein CASSPRTGEGVSGANVLTF.

V is TRBV13 and J is TRBJ2-3, with TRBD2 matching over 8 bases. The CDR3 runs to 15 residues. Germline CDR1 is PRHDT and CDR2 is FYEKMQ (reference sequence). The V and J ends lost 2 bases and 6 bases, in that order; junction bases with no gene match: 7. The CDR3 region is CASSLIGGDGDTQYF. As DNA, the CDR3 is TGTGCCAGCAGCTTAATCGGGGGGGACGGGGATACGCAGTATTTT.

J is TRBJ1-3 and V is TRBV2, with D unresolved. Trimming took 3 bases from V and 0 from J, leaving 9 bases between them. Germline CDR1 SNHLY, CDR2 FYNNEI. This CDR3 has 15 residues. The CDR3 nucleotides read TGTGCCAGCAGTGAGTCAGGCTTCTCTGGAAACACCATATATTTT. Translation: CASSESGFSGNTIYF.

The chain's CDR3 is CASAVTESYGYTF. For the CDR3, the DNA is TGCGCCAGCGCCGTGACAGAGTCCTATGGCTACACCTTC. This chain joins TRBV10-2 and TRBJ1-2; a possible D gene is TRBD1 (5 bases). This CDR3 has 13 amino acids. V lost 8 bases and J lost 4, with 14 bases in between. Germline CDR1 reads WSHSY; CDR2 reads SAAADI.

The V gene is TRBV30, the J gene TRBJ2-1; perhaps TRBD2 as D (6 bases). V dropped 0 bases and J dropped 4 bases, with 10 bases sitting between them. Germline CDR1 and CDR2: GTSNPN and SVGIG (reference sequence). This CDR3 comprises 14 residues. The CDR3 loop is CAWSVQAGYNEQFF. CDR3 nucleotides: TGTGCCTGGAGTGTACAGGCGGGATACAATGAGCAGTTCTTC.

The chain has TRBV5-4 and TRBJ1-2, with D possibly matching TRBD1 (5 bases). Looked up from germline, CDR1 is SGHNT and CDR2 is YYREEE (reference sequence). Trimming removed 2 bases from V and 4 bases from J, with 18 bases in between. The CDR3 consists of 16 residues. This chain's CDR3 is CASSFGQGGTVYGYTF. The CDR3 DNA follows: TGTGCCAGCAGCTTTGGGCAGGGCGGTACTGTCTATGGCTACACCTTC.

V gene TRBV4-3 combines with J gene TRBJ2-7; no clear D. From germline, CDR1 is LGHNA and CDR2 YSLEER. Trimming shortened V by 0 bases and J by 1 base, and 7 bases separated the two germline ends. This CDR3 is 14 amino acids long. The CDR3 region is CASSQESSSYEQYF. The CDR3 DNA follows: TGCGCCAGCAGCCAAGAATCCAGTTCCTACGAGCAGTACTTC.

The CDR3 DNA follows: TGTGCCAGTAGTCGGGGGGGGAGTCCCGGGGAGCTGTTTTTT. Translation gives CASSRGGSPGELFF. This chain links TRBV19 with TRBJ2-2; 8 nucleotides agree with TRBD2. The CDR3 length is 14 residues. Looked up from germline, CDR1 is LNHDA and CDR2 is SQIVND (reference sequence). V dropped 5 bases and J dropped 6; count of bases not matched to a gene: 5.

This clone was seen just once. This chain links TRBV30 with TRBJ2-7, with 7 positions matching TRBD2. This CDR3 is 15 amino acids long. The germline CDR1 and CDR2 sequences are GTSNPN and SVGIG (reference sequence). Trimming took 2 bases from V and 6 from J; bases not matched to a gene: 13. This chain's CDR3 is CAWSQEPGTNREQYF. DNA for the CDR3: TGTGCCTGGAGTCAGGAACCCGGGACTAACCGCGAGCAGTACTTC. The full variable domain, rest sourced from reference TRBV30 and TRBJ2-7, is SQTIHQWPATLVQPVGSPLSLECTVEGTSNPNLYWYRQAAGRGLQLLFYSVGIGQISSEVPQNLSASRPQDRQFILSSKKLLLSDSGFYLCAWSQEPGTNREQYFGPGTRLTVT.

This clone occurred a few times. This CDR3 reads CASSLEGAEKLFF. In DNA form, the CDR3 reads TGTGCCAGCAGTTTAGAGGGGGCCGAAAAACTGTTTTTT. V usage is TRBV6-1 and J usage is TRBJ1-4, with TRBD1 matching over 7 bases. Germline V lookup: CDR1 MNHNS, CDR2 SASEGT. J was trimmed by 8 bases and V by 5 bases; bases with no gene match: 5. This CDR3 is 13 amino acids long.

J is TRBJ2-7 and V is TRBV6-5, with TRBD1 matching 7 bases. Unmatched junction bases numbered 4, after V lost 2 bases and J lost 6 bases. Germline assignment: CDR1 MNHEY and CDR2 SVGAGI. This CDR3 region has 13 residues. CDR3 DNA sequence: TGTGCCAGCAGTTACGGGGACAGTGGCGAGCAGTACTTC. This gives the protein CASSYGDSGEQYF.

The chain carries TRBV29-1 and TRBJ2-3, with 7 bases fitting TRBD1. Looked up from germline, CDR1 is SQVTM and CDR2 is ANQGSEA. V trimming: 6 bases; J trimming: 1 base; junction bases outside the gene matches: 7. The CDR3 totals 14 residues. CDR3 coding DNA: TGCAGCGTGGATTGGACAGGCGGCACAGATACGCAGTATTTT. Its protein product is CSVDWTGGTDTQYF.

The chain has TRBV7-2 and TRBJ2-7; the match to TRBD1 covers 8 bases. From germline, CDR1 is SGHTA and CDR2 FQGNSA. This CDR3 has 14 amino acids. Germline trimming cut 1 base from V and 4 bases from J; bases unmatched to any gene: 3. The CDR3 sequence: CASSLGQGAYEQYF. The CDR3 bases are TGTGCCAGCAGCTTAGGGCAGGGGGCATACGAGCAGTACTTC.